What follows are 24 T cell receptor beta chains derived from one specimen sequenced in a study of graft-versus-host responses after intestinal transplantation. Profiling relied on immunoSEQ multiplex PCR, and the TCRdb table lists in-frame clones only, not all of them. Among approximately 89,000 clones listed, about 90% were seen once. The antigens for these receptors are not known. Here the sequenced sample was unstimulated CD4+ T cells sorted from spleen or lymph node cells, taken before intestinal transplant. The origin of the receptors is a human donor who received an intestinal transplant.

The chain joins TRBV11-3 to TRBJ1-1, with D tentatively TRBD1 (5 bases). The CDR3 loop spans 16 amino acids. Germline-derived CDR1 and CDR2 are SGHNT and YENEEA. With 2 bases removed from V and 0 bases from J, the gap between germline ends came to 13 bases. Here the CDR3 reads CASSLFGGVMNTEAFF. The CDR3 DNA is TGTGCCAGCAGCTTATTCGGGGGGGTGATGAACACTGAAGCTTTCTTT.

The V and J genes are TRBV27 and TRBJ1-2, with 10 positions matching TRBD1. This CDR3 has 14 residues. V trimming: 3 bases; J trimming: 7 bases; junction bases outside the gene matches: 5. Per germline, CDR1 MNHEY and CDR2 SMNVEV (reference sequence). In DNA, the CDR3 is TGTGCCAGCAGTTTCGGGACAGGGGAGGGTGGCTACACCTTC. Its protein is CASSFGTGEGGYTF.

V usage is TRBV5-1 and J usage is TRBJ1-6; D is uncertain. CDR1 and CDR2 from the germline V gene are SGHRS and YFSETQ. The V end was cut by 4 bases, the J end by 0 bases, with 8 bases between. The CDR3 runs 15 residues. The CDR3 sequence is CASSLASSYNSPLHF. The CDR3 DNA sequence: TGCGCCAGCAGCCTGGCGAGCTCCTATAATTCACCCCTCCACTTT.

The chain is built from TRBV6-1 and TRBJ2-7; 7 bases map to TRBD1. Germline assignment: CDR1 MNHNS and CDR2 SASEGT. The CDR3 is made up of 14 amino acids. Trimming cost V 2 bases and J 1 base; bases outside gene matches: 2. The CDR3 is CASSEQGVSYEQYF. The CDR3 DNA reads TGTGCCAGCAGTGAACAGGGGGTTTCCTACGAGCAGTACTTC.

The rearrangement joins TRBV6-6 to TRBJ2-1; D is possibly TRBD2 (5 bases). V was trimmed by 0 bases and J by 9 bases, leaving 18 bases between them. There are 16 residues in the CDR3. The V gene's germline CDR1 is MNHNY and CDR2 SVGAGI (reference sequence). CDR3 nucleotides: TGTGCCAGCAGTTACTCGGCAGGTAGCGCAAGAGGTGAGCAGTTCTTC. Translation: CASSYSAGSARGEQFF.

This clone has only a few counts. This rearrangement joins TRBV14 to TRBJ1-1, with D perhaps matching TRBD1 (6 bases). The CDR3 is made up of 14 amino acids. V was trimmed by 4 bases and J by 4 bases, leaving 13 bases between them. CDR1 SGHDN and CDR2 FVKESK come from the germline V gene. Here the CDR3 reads CASSLRQGTTEAFF. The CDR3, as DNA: TGTGCCAGCAGCCTCCGGCAGGGGACCACTGAAGCTTTCTTT. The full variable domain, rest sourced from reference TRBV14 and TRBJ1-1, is EAGVTQFPSHSVIEKGQTVTLRCDPISGHDNLYWYRRVMGKEIKFLLHFVKESKQDESGMPNNRFLAERTGGTYSTLKVQPAELEDSGVYFCASSLRQGTTEAFFGQGTRLTVV.

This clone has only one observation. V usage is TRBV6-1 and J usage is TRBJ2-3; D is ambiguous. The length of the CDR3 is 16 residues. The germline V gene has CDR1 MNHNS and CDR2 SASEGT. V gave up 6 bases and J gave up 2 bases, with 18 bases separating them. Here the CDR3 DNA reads TGTGCCAGCAGCGAATATGACAAGTCGTACACAGATACGCAGTATTTT. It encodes CASSEYDKSYTDTQYF.

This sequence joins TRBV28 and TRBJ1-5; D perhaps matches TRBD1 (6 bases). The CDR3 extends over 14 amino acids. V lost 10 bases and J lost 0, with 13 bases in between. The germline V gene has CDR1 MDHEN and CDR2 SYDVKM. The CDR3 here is CATGDPYSNQPQHF. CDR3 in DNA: TGTGCCACAGGGGATCCCTATAGCAATCAGCCCCAGCATTTT.

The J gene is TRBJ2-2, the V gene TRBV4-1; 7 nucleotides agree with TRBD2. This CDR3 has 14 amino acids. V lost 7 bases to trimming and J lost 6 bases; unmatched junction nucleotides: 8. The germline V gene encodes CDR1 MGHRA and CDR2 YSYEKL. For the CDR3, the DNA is TGCGCCAGCAAAGCCCAGGGAGGGCCCGGGGAGCTGTTTTTT. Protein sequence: CASKAQGGPGELFF.

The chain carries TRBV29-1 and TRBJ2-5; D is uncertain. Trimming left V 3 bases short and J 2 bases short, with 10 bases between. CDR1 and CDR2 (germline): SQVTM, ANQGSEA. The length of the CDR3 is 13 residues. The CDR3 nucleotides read TGCAGCGTTGACTACGGGTTTCAAGAGACCCAGTACTTC. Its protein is CSVDYGFQETQYF. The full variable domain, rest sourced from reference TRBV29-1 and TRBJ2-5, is SAVISQKPSRDICQRGTSLTIQCQVDSQVTMMFWYRQQPGQSLTLIATANQGSEATYESGFVIDKFPISRPNLTFSTLTVSNMSPEDSSIYLCSVDYGFQETQYFGPGTRLLVL.

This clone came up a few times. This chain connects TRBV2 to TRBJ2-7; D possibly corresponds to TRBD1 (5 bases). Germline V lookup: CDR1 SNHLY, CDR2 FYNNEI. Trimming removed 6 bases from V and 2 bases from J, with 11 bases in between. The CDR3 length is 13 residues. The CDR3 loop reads CASSSAGPYEQYF. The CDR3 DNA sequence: TGTGCCAGCAGCTCCGCAGGGCCCTACGAGCAGTACTTC.

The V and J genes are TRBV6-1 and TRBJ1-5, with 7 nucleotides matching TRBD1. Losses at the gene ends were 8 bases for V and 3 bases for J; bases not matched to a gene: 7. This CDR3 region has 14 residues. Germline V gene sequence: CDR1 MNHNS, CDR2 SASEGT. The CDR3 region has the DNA TGTGCCAGCGGGAGGACAGGAAACAATCAGCCCCAGCATTTT. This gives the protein CASGRTGNNQPQHF.

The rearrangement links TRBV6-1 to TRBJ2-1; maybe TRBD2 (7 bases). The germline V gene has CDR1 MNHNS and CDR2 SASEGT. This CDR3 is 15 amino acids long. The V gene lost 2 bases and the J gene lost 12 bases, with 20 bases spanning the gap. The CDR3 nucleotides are TGTGCCAGCAGTGAACAAAACCGGGGGGCCGGGGGGCAGTTCTTC. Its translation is CASSEQNRGAGGQFF.

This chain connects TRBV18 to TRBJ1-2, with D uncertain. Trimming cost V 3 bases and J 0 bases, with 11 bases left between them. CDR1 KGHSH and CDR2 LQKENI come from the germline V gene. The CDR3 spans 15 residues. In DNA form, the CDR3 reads TGTGCCAGCTCACCCAACACCTCTCCTAACTATGGCTACACCTTC. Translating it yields CASSPNTSPNYGYTF.

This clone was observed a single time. CDR3 region: CASSHRSGDIGTQYF. The CDR3 nucleotides are TGTGCCAGCAGCCACCGCAGCGGGGATATCGGGACCCAGTACTTC. The V gene is TRBV5-4, the J gene TRBJ2-5; 7 positions agree with TRBD2. CDR1 SGHNT and CDR2 YYREEE come from the germline V gene (reference sequence). The CDR3 length is 15 residues. V was clipped by 4 bases and J by 7 bases; unmatched bases: 13.

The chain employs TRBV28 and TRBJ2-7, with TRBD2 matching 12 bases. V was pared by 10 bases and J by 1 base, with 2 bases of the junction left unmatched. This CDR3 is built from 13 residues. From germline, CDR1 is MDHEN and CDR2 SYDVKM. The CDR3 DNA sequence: TGTGCCATTGGACTAGCGGGATCCTACGAGCAGTACTTC. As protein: CAIGLAGSYEQYF.

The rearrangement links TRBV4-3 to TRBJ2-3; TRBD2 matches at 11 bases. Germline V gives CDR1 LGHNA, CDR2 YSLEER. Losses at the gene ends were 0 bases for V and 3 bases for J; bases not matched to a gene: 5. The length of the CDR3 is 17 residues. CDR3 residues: CASSQEPPSGGTDTQYF. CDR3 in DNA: TGCGCCAGCAGCCAAGAACCCCCTAGCGGGGGGACAGATACGCAGTATTTT.

CDR3 loop: CASRKGQGEDYGYTF. The CDR3 nucleotides read TGTGCCAGCAGAAAAGGACAGGGTGAGGACTATGGCTACACCTTC. This sequence joins TRBV6-6 and TRBJ1-2; TRBD1 matches at 8 bases. In germline, CDR1 is MNHNY, CDR2 SVGAGI (reference sequence). V trimming: 6 bases; J trimming: 3 bases; junction bases outside the gene matches: 9. The CDR3 covers 15 residues.

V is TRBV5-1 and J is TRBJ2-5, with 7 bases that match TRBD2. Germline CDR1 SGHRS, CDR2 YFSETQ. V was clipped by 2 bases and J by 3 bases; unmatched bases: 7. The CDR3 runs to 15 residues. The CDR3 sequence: CASSFSGTTEETQYF. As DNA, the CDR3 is TGCGCCAGCAGCTTTAGTGGGACTACGGAAGAGACCCAGTACTTC. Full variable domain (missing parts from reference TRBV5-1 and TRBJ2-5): KAGVTQTPRYLIKTRGQQVTLSCSPISGHRSVSWYQQTPGQGLQFLFEYFSETQRNKGNFPGRFSGRQFSNSRSEMNVSTLELGDSALYLCASSFSGTTEETQYFGPGTRLLVL.

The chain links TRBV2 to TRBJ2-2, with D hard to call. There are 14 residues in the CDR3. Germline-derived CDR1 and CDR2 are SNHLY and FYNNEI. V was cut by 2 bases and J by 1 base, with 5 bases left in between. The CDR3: CASSELMNTGELFF. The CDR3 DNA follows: TGTGCCAGCAGTGAATTAATGAACACCGGGGAGCTGTTTTTT.

CDR3 protein: CASSRTGGFYNEQFF. The DNA of the CDR3 is TGCGCCAGCAGTCGCACAGGGGGCTTCTACAATGAGCAGTTCTTC. The genes are TRBV5-1 and TRBJ2-1; 9 bases agree with TRBD1. Germline V gene lookup returns CDR1 SGHRS and CDR2 YFSETQ. This CDR3 is built from 15 residues. The V segment lost 5 bases and the J segment 3 bases; nucleotides outside the gene matches: 6.

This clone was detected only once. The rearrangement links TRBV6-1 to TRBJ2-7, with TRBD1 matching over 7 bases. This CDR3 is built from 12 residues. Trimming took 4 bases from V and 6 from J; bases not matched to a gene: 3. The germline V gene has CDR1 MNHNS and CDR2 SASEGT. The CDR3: CASSGQGGEQYF. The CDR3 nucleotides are TGTGCCAGCAGTGGACAGGGTGGCGAGCAGTACTTC.

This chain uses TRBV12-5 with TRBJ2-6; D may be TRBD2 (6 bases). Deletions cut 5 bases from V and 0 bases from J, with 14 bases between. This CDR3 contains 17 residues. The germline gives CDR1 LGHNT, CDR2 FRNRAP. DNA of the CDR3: TGTGCTAGTGGTCCCGGTGGGACTCCCTCTGGGGCCAACGTCCTGACTTTC. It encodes CASGPGGTPSGANVLTF.

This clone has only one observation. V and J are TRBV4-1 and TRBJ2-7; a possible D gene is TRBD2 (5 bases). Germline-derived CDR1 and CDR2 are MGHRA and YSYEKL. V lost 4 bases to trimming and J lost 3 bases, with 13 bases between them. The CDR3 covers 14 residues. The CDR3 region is CASSREDTSYEQYF. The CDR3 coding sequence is TGCGCCAGCAGCCGAGAGGATACTAGCTACGAGCAGTACTTC.